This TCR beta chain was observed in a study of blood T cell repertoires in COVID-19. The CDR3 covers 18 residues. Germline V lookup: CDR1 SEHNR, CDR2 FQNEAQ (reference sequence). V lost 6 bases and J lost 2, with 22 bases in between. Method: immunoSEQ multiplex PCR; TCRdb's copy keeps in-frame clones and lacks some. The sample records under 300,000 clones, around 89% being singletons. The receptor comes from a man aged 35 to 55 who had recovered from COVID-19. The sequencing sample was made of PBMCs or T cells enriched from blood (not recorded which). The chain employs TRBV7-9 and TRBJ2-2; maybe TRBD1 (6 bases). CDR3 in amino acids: CASRPPFRTAINTGELFF. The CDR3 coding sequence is TGTGCCAGCAGGCCCCCCTTTCGGACAGCAATAAACACCGGGGAGCTGTTTTTT. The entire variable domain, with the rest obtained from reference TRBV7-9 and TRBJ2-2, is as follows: DTGVSQNPRHKITKRGQNVTFRCDPISEHNRLYWYRQTLGQGPEFLTYFQNEAQLEKSRLLSDRFSAERPKGSFSTLEIQRTEQGDSAMYLCASRPPFRTAINTGELFFGEGSRLTVL.